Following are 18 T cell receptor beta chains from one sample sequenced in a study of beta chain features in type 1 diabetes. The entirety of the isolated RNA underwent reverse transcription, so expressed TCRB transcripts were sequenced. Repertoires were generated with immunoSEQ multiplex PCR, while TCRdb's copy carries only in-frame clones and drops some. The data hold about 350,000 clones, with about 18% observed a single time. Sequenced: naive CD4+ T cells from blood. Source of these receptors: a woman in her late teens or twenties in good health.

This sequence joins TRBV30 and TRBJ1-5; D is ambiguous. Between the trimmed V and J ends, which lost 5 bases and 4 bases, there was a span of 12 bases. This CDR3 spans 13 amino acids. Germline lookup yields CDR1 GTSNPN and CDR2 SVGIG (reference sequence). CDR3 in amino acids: CAWGRGGNQPQHF. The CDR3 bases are TGTGCCTGGGGGAGAGGCGGGAATCAGCCCCAGCATTTT. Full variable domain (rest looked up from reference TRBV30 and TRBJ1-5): SQTIHQWPATLVQPVGSPLSLECTVEGTSNPNLYWYRQAAGRGLQLLFYSVGIGQISSEVPQNLSASRPQDRQFILSSKKLLLSDSGFYLCAWGRGGNQPQHFGDGTRLSIL.

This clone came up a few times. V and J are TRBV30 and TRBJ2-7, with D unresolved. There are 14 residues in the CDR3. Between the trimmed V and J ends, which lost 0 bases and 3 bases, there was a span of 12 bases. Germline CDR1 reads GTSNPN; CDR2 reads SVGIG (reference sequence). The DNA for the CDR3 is TGTGCCTGGAGTGTAAAGCCCTATTTCTACGAGCAGTACTTC. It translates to CAWSVKPYFYEQYF.

DNA of the CDR3: TGTGCCAGCAGTTTAAGCGGGGACTACGAGCAGTACTTC. Translated, it gives CASSLSGDYEQYF. V is TRBV7-2 and J is TRBJ2-7, with 7 positions matching TRBD2. The germline V gene encodes CDR1 SGHTA and CDR2 FQGNSA. The CDR3 is 13 residues long. V gave up 6 bases and J gave up 3 bases; unmatched junction bases: 5.

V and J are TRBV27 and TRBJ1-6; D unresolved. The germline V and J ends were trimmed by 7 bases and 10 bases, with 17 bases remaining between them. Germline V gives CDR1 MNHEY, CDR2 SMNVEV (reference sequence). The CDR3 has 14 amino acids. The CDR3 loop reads CASTSGERASPLHF. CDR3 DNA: TGTGCCAGCACCTCTGGGGAGCGGGCCTCACCCCTCCACTTT.

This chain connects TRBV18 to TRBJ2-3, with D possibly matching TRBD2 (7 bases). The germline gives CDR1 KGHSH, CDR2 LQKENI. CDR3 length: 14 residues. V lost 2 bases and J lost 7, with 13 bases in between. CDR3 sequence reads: CASSPAGALNTQYF. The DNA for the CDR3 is TGTGCCAGCTCACCAGCGGGGGCGCTGAATACGCAGTATTTT.

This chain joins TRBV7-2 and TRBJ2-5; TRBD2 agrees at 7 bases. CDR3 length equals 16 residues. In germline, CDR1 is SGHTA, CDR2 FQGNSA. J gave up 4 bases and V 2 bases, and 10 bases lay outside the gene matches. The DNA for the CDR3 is TGTGCCAGCAGCTTAAACTTGCGACTAGCAGGAGAGACCCAGTACTTC. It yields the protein CASSLNLRLAGETQYF.

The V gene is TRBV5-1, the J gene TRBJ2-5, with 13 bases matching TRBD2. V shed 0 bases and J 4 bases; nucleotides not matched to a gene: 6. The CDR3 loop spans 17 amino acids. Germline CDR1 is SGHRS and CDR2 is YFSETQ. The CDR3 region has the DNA TGCGCCAGCAGCTTGGGACTAGCGGGGGGCAAGTCAGAGACCCAGTACTTC. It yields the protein CASSLGLAGGKSETQYF.

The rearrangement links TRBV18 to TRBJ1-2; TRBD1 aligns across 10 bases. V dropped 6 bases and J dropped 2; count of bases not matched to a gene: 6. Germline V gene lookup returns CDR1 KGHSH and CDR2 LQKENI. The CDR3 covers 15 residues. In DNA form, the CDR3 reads TGTGCCAGCTCCCTTGACAGGGGGCCCAACTATGGCTACACCTTC. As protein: CASSLDRGPNYGYTF.

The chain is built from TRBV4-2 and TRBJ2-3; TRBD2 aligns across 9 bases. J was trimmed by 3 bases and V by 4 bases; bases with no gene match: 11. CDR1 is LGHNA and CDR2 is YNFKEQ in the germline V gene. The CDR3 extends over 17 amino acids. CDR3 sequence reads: CASSRHGPGLATDTQYF. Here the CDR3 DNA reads TGTGCCAGCAGCCGACATGGCCCGGGACTAGCAACAGATACGCAGTATTTT.

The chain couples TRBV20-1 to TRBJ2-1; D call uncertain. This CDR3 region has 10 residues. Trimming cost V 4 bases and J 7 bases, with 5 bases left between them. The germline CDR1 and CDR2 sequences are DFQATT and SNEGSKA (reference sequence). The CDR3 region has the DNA TGCAGTGCTACGGGTAATGAGCAGTTCTTC. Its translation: CSATGNEQFF.

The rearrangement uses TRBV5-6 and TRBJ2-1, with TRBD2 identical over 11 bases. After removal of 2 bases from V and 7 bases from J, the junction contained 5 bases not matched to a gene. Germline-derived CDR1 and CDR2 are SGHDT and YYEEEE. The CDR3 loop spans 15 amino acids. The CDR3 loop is CASSFSGRAVNEQFF. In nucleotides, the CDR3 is TGTGCCAGCAGCTTTAGCGGGAGGGCGGTGAATGAGCAGTTCTTC. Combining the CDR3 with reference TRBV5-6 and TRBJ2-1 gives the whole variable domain DAGVTQSPTHLIKTRGQQVTLRCSPKSGHDTVSWYQQALGQGPQFIFQYYEEEERQRGNFPDRFSGHQFPNYSSELNVNALLLGDSALYLCASSFSGRAVNEQFFGPGTRLTVL.

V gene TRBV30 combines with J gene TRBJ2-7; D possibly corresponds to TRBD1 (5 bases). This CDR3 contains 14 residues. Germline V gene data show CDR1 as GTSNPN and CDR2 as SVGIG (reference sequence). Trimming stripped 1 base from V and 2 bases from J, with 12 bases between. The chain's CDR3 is CAWSALRETYEQYF. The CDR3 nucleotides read TGTGCCTGGAGTGCCCTCAGGGAAACCTACGAGCAGTACTTC. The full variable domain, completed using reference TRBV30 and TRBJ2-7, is SQTIHQWPATLVQPVGSPLSLECTVEGTSNPNLYWYRQAAGRGLQLLFYSVGIGQISSEVPQNLSASRPQDRQFILSSKKLLLSDSGFYLCAWSALRETYEQYFGPGTRLTVT.

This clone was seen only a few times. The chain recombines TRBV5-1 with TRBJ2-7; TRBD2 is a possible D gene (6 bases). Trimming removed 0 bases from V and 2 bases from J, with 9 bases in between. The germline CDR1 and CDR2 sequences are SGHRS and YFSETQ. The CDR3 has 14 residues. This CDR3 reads CASSLDGGTYEQYF. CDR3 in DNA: TGCGCCAGCAGCTTGGATGGGGGGACCTACGAGCAGTACTTC. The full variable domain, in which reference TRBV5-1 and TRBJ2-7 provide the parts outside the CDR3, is KAGVTQTPRYLIKTRGQQVTLSCSPISGHRSVSWYQQTPGQGLQFLFEYFSETQRNKGNFPGRFSGRQFSNSRSEMNVSTLELGDSALYLCASSLDGGTYEQYFGPGTRLTVT.

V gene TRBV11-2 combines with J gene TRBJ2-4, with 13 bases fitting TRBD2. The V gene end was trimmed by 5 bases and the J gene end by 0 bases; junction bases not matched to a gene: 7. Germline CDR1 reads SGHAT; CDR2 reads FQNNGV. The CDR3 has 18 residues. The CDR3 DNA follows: TGTGCCAGCAGCCCGACTAGCGGGAGGAATCTAGCCAAAAACATTCAGTACTTC. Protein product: CASSPTSGRNLAKNIQYF.

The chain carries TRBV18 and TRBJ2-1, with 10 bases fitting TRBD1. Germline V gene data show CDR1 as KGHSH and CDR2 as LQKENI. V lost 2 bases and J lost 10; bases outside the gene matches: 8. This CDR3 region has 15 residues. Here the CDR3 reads CASSPGTGVVAEQFF. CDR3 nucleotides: TGTGCCAGCTCACCAGGGACAGGGGTCGTCGCCGAGCAGTTCTTC.

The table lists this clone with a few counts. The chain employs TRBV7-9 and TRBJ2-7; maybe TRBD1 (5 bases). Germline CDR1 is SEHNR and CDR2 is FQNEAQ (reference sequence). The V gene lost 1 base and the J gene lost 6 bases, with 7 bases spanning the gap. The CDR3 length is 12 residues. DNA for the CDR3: TGTGCCAGCAGCTTAGTTGGGGCCGAGCAGTACTTC. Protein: CASSLVGAEQYF.

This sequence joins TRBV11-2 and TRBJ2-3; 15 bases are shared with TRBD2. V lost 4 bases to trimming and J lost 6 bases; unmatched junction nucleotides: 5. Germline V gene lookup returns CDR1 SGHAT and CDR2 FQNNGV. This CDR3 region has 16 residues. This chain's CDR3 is CASSWGTSGRRDTQYF. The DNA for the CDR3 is TGTGCCAGCAGCTGGGGGACTAGCGGGAGGAGGGATACGCAGTATTTT.

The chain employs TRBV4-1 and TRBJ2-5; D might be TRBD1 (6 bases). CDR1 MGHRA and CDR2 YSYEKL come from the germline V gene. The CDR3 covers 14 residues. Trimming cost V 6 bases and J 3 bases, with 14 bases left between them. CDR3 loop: CASSYSRGEETQYF. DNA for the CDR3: TGCGCCAGCAGTTACTCCAGGGGCGAAGAGACCCAGTACTTC.